These 20 T cell receptor beta chains share one sample of origin, sequenced in a study of T cell responses to AZD1222 COVID-19 vaccine. TCRdb's copy holds only in-frame clones and misses some; the assay was immunoSEQ multiplex PCR. The sample lists over 140,000 clones, 80% to 95% occurring once. The material was peripheral blood, obtained on day 0 of AZD1222 vaccination. The origin of the receptors is an adult in good health.

The chain recombines TRBV5-4 with TRBJ2-3, with D unclear. Trimming cost V 10 bases and J 6 bases, with 27 bases left between them. Germline values: CDR1 SGHNT, CDR2 YYREEE (reference sequence). CDR3 length: 16 residues. CDR3: CAVEIKVGVPPDTQYF. Written as DNA, the CDR3 is TGTGCCGTCGAGATTAAGGTCGGAGTGCCACCGGATACGCAGTATTTT.

The chain uses TRBV28 and TRBJ2-1; TRBD2 matches at 12 bases. The V and J ends lost 2 bases and 6 bases, in that order; junction bases with no gene match: 8. Germline V lookup: CDR1 MDHEN, CDR2 SYDVKM. The CDR3 is 17 amino acids. The CDR3 sequence is CASSLGPLAGGFNEQFF. CDR3 nucleotides: TGTGCCAGCAGTTTAGGTCCCCTAGCGGGAGGGTTCAATGAGCAGTTCTTC.

The chain carries TRBV3-1 (or the pseudogene TRBV3-2) and TRBJ1-2; D may be TRBD1 (6 bases). V was pared by 1 base and J by 2 bases, with 14 bases between. CDR3 length: 16 residues. Germline lookup yields CDR1 LGHDT and CDR2 YNNKEL (reference sequence). CDR3 region: CASSQGPQGANYGYTF. For the CDR3, the DNA is TGTGCCAGCAGCCAAGGCCCACAGGGAGCGAACTATGGCTACACCTTC.

The rearrangement uses TRBV2 and TRBJ2-5; the D call may be TRBD1 or TRBD2 (6 bases each). V was pared by 6 bases and J by 4 bases, with 15 bases between. The CDR3 extends over 14 amino acids. Germline V gene lookup returns CDR1 SNHLY and CDR2 FYNNEI. CDR3 sequence reads: CASRSTGGGETQYF. CDR3 DNA: TGTGCCAGCAGATCTACCGGAGGGGGAGAGACCCAGTACTTC.

The CDR3 DNA reads as TGTGCCAGTAGTATTGCGGGGGACACCATCTACGAGCAGTACTTC. As protein: CASSIAGDTIYEQYF. The chain recombines TRBV19 with TRBJ2-7; D may be TRBD2 (7 bases). Germline lookup yields CDR1 LNHDA and CDR2 SQIVND (reference sequence). The V end lost 3 bases, the J end lost 3 bases, and 15 bases lay between the germline ends. The CDR3 totals 15 residues.

The gene calls are TRBV5-1 and TRBJ1-4, with unresolved D. Germline CDR1 SGHRS, CDR2 YFSETQ. This CDR3 contains 17 residues. Trimming removed 0 bases at V and 3 bases at J, with 15 bases between. The CDR3 DNA follows: TGCGCCAGCAGCTTGGCCTTGGCGCCAGCTTCTAATGAAAAACTGTTTTTT. Encoded protein: CASSLALAPASNEKLFF. The variable domain in full, with the rest retrieved from reference TRBV5-1 and TRBJ1-4, is KAGVTQTPRYLIKTRGQQVTLSCSPISGHRSVSWYQQTPGQGLQFLFEYFSETQRNKGNFPGRFSGRQFSNSRSEMNVSTLELGDSALYLCASSLALAPASNEKLFFGSGTQLSVL.

The CDR3 DNA sequence: TGTGCCAGCAGAGCAATTCTGGGTGAGCAGTACTTC. Residues: CASRAILGEQYF. J is TRBJ2-7 and V is TRBV6-5; D not resolved. V was shortened by 6 bases and J by 7 bases, with 13 bases between the two germline ends. The germline gives CDR1 MNHEY, CDR2 SVGAGI. The CDR3 consists of 12 residues.

The CDR3 DNA follows: TGTGCCAGCAGCAAAAGGGACAGTACTAATGAAAAACTGTTTTTT. As protein: CASSKRDSTNEKLFF. This chain connects TRBV7-9 to TRBJ1-4; 7 bases align to TRBD1. This CDR3 has 15 amino acids. Trimming at V came to 5 bases and at J to 2 bases, leaving 5 bases not matched to a gene. Germline V gene lookup returns CDR1 SEHNR and CDR2 FQNEAQ (reference sequence).

The chain links TRBV5-1 to TRBJ2-2; 8 nucleotides agree with TRBD1. Germline V gene sequence: CDR1 SGHRS, CDR2 YFSETQ. The CDR3 consists of 15 residues. The J segment lost 3 bases and the V segment lost 4 bases, leaving 5 bases of the junction unmatched. The DNA for the CDR3 is TGCGCCAGCAGCCCACAGGGGGTTGACACCGGGGAGCTGTTTTTT. Translating it yields CASSPQGVDTGELFF.

This clone occurred once. The chain recombines TRBV28 with TRBJ2-7; 7 nucleotides line up with TRBD1. The CDR3 covers 14 residues. The V gene's germline CDR1 is MDHEN and CDR2 SYDVKM. V was pared by 6 bases and J by 2 bases, with 7 bases of the junction left unmatched. The CDR3 nucleotides are TGTGCCAGCAGCCCGGGACAGAAGACCTACGAGCAGTACTTC. This sequence encodes CASSPGQKTYEQYF.

This chain connects TRBV6-4 to TRBJ1-1; D is unclear. CDR1 is MRHNA and CDR2 is SNTAGT in the germline V gene. Between the trimmed V and J ends, which lost 3 bases and 6 bases, there was a span of 11 bases. The length of the CDR3 is 13 residues. The CDR3 spells CASSESSGSEAFF. Written as DNA, the CDR3 is TGTGCCAGCAGTGAATCTTCGGGGTCTGAAGCTTTCTTT.

The genes are TRBV7-9 and TRBJ1-1; D gene uncertain. With 6 bases removed from V and 7 bases from J, the gap between germline ends came to 21 bases. Germline CDR1 and CDR2: SEHNR and FQNEAQ (reference sequence). The CDR3 contains 15 residues. CDR3 protein: CASSYWTDNRGEAFF. The CDR3 DNA sequence: TGTGCCAGCAGTTATTGGACGGATAATCGAGGTGAAGCTTTCTTT.

This chain connects TRBV7-8 to TRBJ1-4; D gene unclear. The germline V gene has CDR1 SGHVS and CDR2 FQNEAQ. Trimming stripped 7 bases from V and 0 bases from J, with 15 bases between. The CDR3 totals 16 residues. CDR3: CASTKSGGTTNEKLFF. The CDR3, as DNA: TGTGCCAGCACCAAATCGGGAGGCACAACTAATGAAAAACTGTTTTTT.

This clone has more than one count but fewer than ten. The gene calls are TRBV2 and TRBJ1-4; tentatively, D is TRBD1 (6 bases). CDR1 SNHLY and CDR2 FYNNEI come from the germline V gene. This CDR3 spans 13 amino acids. Trimming took 5 bases from V and 4 from J, leaving 8 bases between them. The chain's CDR3 is CASSLQGNEKLFF. DNA for the CDR3: TGTGCCAGCAGTTTACAGGGTAATGAAAAACTGTTTTTT.

This chain connects TRBV4-2 to TRBJ2-3; 9 bases map to TRBD2. Germline lookup yields CDR1 LGHNA and CDR2 YNFKEQ. The CDR3 contains 20 residues. V dropped 3 bases and J dropped 3; count of bases not matched to a gene: 19. The CDR3 spells CASSQASAGGPALATDTQYF. The CDR3 DNA reads as TGTGCCAGCAGCCAGGCCAGTGCGGGAGGGCCGGCCTTGGCTACAGATACGCAGTATTTT.

The CDR3 nucleotides read TGTGCCAGCAGGGGGGACCTCAATCAGCCCCAGCATTTT. Translating it yields CASRGDLNQPQHF. The rearrangement joins TRBV6-5 to TRBJ1-5; D may be TRBD1 (5 bases). The germline V gene encodes CDR1 MNHEY and CDR2 SVGAGI. The CDR3 is 13 amino acids. Trimming stripped 6 bases from V and 3 bases from J, with 9 bases between.

This chain connects TRBV12-5 to TRBJ2-3; the match to TRBD2 covers 7 bases. Germline V CDR1 and CDR2: LGHNT, FRNRAP. After removal of 3 bases from V and 1 base from J, the junction contained 13 bases not matched to a gene. This CDR3 is built from 18 residues. The CDR3 DNA sequence: TGTGCTAGTGGTTTCGATTCTCCGGGGAGCGGGGGCACAGATACGCAGTATTTT. Translation: CASGFDSPGSGGTDTQYF.

This sequence joins TRBV3-1 (or the pseudogene TRBV3-2) and TRBJ2-1; 8 bases are shared with TRBD2. The trim removed 0 bases at V and 4 bases at J, leaving 5 bases unmatched. From germline, CDR1 is LGHDT and CDR2 YNNKEL (reference sequence). This CDR3 comprises 16 residues. In DNA form, the CDR3 reads TGTGCCAGCAGCCAAGAAGGGCGGGAGGTTTACAATGAGCAGTTCTTC. Translated, it gives CASSQEGREVYNEQFF.

This chain uses TRBV19 with TRBJ2-1, with 8 nucleotides matching TRBD1. The CDR3 totals 14 residues. J lost 3 bases, V lost 6 bases, and 4 bases had no gene match. Germline CDR1 and CDR2: LNHDA and SQIVND (reference sequence). The chain's CDR3 is CASSRTGLYNEQFF. The CDR3 nucleotides read TGTGCCAGTAGCCGGACAGGGCTCTACAATGAGCAGTTCTTC.

The rearrangement links TRBV5-5 to TRBJ2-5, with D tentatively TRBD1 (6 bases). Germline assignment: CDR1 SGHKS and CDR2 YYEKEE (reference sequence). There are 17 residues in the CDR3. The V and J ends lost 4 bases and 4 bases respectively, with 23 bases between them. DNA for the CDR3: TGTGCCAGCAGCCCCCAGGGACACCCGAGGATTGCAGAGACCCAGTACTTC. Translating it yields CASSPQGHPRIAETQYF.